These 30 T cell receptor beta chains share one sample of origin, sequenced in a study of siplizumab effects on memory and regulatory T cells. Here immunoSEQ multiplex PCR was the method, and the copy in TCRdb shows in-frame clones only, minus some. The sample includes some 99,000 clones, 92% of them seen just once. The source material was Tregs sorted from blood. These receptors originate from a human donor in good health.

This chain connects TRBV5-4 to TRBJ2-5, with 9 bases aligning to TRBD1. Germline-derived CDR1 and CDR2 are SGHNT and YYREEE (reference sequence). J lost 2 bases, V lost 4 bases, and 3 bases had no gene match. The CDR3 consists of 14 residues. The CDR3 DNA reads TGTGCCAGCAGCACCGGGACAGGGCAAGAGACCCAGTACTTC. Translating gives CASSTGTGQETQYF.

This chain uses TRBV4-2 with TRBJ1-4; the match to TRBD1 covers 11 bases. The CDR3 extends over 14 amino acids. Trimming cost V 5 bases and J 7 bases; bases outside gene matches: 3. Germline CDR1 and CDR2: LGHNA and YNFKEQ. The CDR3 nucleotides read TGTGCCAGCAGCTCCGGGACAGGGGGTGAAAAACTGTTTTTT. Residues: CASSSGTGGEKLFF.

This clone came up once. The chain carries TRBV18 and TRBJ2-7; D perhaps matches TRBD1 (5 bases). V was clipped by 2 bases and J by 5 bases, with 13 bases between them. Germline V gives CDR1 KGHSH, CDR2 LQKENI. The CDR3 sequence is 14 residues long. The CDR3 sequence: CASSPSRVGHEQYF. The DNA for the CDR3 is TGTGCCAGCTCACCATCCAGGGTTGGCCACGAGCAGTACTTC.

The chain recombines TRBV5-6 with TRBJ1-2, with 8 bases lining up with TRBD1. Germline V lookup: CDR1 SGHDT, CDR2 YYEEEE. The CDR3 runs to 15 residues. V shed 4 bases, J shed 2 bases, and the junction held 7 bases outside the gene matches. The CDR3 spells CASSPLGQGNYGYTF. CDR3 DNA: TGTGCCAGCAGCCCGCTAGGACAGGGAAACTATGGCTACACCTTC.

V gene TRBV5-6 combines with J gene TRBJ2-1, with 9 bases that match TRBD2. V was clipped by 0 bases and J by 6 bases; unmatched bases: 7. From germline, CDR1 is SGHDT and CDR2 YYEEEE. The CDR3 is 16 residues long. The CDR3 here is CASSLARVAGANEQFF. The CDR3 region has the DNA TGTGCCAGCAGCTTGGCCAGGGTAGCGGGGGCCAATGAGCAGTTCTTC.

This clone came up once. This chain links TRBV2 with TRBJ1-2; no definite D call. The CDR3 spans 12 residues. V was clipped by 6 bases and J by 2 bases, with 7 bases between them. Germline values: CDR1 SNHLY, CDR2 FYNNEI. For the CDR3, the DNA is TGTGCCAGCAGGACGGACAACTATGGCTACACCTTC. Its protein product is CASRTDNYGYTF.

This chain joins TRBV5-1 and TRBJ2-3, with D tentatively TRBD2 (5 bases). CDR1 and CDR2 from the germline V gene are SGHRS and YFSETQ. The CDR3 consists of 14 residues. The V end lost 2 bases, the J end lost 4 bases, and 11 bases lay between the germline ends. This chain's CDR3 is CASSLVSSPDTQYF. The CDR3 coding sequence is TGCGCCAGCAGCTTAGTGTCTAGCCCAGATACGCAGTATTTT.

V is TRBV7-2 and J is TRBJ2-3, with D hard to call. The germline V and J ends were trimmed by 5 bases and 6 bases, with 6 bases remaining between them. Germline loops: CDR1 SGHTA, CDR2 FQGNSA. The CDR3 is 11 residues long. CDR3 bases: TGTGCCAGCAGCCGCGTCGATACGCAGTATTTT. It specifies CASSRVDTQYF. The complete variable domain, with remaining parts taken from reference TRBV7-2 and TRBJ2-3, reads GAGVSQSPSNKVTEKGKDVELRCDPISGHTALYWYRQSLGQGLEFLIYFQGNSAPDKSGLPSDRFSAERTGGSVSTLTIQRTQQEDSAVYLCASSRVDTQYFGPGTRLTVL.

The chain's CDR3 is CASSPNLNTGELFF. The DNA for the CDR3 is TGTGCCAGCAGCCCCAACCTGAACACCGGGGAGCTGTTTTTT. V and J are TRBV7-9 and TRBJ2-2, with D uncertain. V lost 5 bases, J lost 1 base, and 8 bases lay in between. The germline V gene encodes CDR1 SEHNR and CDR2 FQNEAQ (reference sequence). The CDR3 runs 14 residues.

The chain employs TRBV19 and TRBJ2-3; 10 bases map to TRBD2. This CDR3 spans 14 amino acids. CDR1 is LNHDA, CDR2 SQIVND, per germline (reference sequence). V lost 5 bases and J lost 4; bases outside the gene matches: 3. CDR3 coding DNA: TGTGCCAGTAGTTCTAGCGGGGGTTCAGATACGCAGTATTTT. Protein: CASSSSGGSDTQYF.

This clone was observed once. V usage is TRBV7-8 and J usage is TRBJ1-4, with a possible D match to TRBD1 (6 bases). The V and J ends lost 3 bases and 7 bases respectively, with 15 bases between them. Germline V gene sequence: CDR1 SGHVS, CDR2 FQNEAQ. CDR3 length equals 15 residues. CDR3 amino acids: CASSFLATGGEKLFF. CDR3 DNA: TGTGCCAGCAGCTTCCTGGCGACAGGCGGTGAAAAACTGTTTTTT.

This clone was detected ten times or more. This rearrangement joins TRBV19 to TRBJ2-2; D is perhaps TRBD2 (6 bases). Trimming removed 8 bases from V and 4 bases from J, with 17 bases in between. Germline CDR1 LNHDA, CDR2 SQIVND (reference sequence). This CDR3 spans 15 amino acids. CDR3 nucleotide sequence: TGTGCCAGTGGGCTAGGTAGCGGCGTCACCGGGGAGCTGTTTTTT. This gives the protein CASGLGSGVTGELFF.

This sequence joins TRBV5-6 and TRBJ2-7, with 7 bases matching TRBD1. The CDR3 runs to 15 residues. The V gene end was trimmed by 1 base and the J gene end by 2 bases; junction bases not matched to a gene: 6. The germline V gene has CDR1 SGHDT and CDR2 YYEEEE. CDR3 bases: TGTGCCAGCAGCTTGTCCGGGACAGCGACCTACGAGCAGTACTTC. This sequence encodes CASSLSGTATYEQYF.

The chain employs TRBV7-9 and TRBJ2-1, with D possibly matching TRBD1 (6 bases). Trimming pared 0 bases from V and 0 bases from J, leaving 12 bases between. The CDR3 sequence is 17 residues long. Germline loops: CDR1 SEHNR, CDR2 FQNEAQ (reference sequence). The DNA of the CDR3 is TGTGCCAGCAGCTTAGCGGCAGGGGTCAGCTCCTACAATGAGCAGTTCTTC. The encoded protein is CASSLAAGVSSYNEQFF.

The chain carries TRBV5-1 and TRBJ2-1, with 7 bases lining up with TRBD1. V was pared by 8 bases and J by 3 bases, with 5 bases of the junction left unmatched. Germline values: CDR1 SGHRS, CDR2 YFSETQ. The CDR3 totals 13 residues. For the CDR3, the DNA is TGCGCCAGTTCGACAGGGAGCTACAATGAGCAGTTCTTC. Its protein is CASSTGSYNEQFF.

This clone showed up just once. Written as DNA, the CDR3 is TGTGCCAGCAGCGTAGGAATCCTCCGGATGAACACTGAAGCTTTCTTT. It specifies CASSVGILRMNTEAFF. This sequence joins TRBV9 and TRBJ1-1; D call uncertain. Trimming shortened V by 0 bases and J by 0 bases, and 12 bases separated the two germline ends. Germline V gene lookup returns CDR1 SGDLS and CDR2 YYNGEE. The CDR3 totals 16 residues. Based on the CDR3 plus reference TRBV9 and TRBJ1-1, the full variable domain is DSGVTQTPKHLITATGQRVTLRCSPRSGDLSVYWYQQSLDQGLQFLIQYYNGEERAKGNILERFSAQQFPDLHSELNLSSLELGDSALYFCASSVGILRMNTEAFFGQGTRLTVV.

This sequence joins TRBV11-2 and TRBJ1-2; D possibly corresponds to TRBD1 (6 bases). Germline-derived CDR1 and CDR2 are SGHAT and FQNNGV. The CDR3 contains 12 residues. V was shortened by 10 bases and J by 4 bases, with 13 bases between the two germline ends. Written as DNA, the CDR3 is TGTGCCACTTGGGGGGGCGGCTATGGCTACACCTTC. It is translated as CATWGGGYGYTF.

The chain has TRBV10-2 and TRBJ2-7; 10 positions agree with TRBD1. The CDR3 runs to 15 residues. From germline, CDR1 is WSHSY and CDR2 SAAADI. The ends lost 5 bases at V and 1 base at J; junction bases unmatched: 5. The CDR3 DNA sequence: TGCGCCAGCAGTCACGACAGGGGGCCTTCCTACGAGCAGTACTTC. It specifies CASSHDRGPSYEQYF.

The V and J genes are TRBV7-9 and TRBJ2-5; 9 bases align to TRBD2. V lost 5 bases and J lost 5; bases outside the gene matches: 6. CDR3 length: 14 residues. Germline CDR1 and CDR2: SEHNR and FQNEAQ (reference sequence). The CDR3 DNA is TGTGCCAGCAGCGATAGCGGGGGTTCGGAGACCCAGTACTTC. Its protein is CASSDSGGSETQYF.

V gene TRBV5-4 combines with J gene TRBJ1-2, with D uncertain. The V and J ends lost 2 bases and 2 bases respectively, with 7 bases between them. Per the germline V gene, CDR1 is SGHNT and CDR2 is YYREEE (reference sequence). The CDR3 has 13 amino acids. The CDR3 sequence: CASSFGMNYGYTF. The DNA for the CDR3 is TGTGCCAGCAGCTTCGGGATGAACTATGGCTACACCTTC.

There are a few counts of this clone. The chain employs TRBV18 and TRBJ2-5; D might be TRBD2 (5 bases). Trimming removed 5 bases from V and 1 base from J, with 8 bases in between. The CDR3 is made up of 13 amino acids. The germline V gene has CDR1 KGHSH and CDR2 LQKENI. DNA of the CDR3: TGTGCCAGCTCAACGGGGATCCAAGAGACCCAGTACTTC. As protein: CASSTGIQETQYF.

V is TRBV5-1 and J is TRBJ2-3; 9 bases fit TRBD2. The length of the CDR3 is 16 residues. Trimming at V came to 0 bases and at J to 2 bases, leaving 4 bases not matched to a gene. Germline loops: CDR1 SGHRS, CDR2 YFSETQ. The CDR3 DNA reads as TGCGCCAGCAGCTTGGTGCGGGGGGGATTCACAGATACGCAGTATTTT. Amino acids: CASSLVRGGFTDTQYF.

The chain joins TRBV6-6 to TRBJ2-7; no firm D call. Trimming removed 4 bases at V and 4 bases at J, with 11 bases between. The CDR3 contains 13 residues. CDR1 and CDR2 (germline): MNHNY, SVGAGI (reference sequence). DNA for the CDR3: TGTGCCAGCAGTTTGCGCTGGATTTACGAGCAGTACTTC. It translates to CASSLRWIYEQYF.

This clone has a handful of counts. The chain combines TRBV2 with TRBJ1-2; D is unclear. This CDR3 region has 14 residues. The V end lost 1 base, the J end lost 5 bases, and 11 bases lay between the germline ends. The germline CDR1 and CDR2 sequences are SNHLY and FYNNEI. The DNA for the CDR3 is TGTGCCAGCAGTGAAGAAGGCTTGGGGTATGGCTACACCTTC. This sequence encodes CASSEEGLGYGYTF.

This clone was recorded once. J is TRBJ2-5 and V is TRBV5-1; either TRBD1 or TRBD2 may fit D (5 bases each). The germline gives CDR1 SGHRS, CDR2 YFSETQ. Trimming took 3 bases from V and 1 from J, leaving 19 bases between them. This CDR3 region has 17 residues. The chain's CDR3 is CASSSFTGTTFQETQYF. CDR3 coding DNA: TGCGCCAGCAGCTCGTTTACCGGGACGACGTTCCAAGAGACCCAGTACTTC. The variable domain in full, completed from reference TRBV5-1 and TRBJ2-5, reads KAGVTQTPRYLIKTRGQQVTLSCSPISGHRSVSWYQQTPGQGLQFLFEYFSETQRNKGNFPGRFSGRQFSNSRSEMNVSTLELGDSALYLCASSSFTGTTFQETQYFGPGTRLLVL.

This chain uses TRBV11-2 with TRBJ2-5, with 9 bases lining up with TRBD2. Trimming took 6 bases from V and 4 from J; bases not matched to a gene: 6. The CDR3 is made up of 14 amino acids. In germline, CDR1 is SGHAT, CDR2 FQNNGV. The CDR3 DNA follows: TGTGCCAGCAGTCTCGGACTAGCGCTAGAGACCCAGTACTTC. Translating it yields CASSLGLALETQYF.

The CDR3 coding sequence is TGCGCCAGCAGCTTGGAGGGGGGTAATGAAAAACTGTTTTTT. It yields the protein CASSLEGGNEKLFF. The chain has TRBV5-1 and TRBJ1-4; perhaps TRBD1 as D (6 bases). V was pared by 0 bases and J by 4 bases, with 7 bases between. The CDR3 covers 14 residues. Germline CDR1 SGHRS, CDR2 YFSETQ.

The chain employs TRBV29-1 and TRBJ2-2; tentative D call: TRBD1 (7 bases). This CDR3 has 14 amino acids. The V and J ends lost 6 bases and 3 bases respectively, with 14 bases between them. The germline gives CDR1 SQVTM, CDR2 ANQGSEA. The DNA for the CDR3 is TGCAGCGTGGCGACAGGGACTCACACCGGGGAGCTGTTTTTT. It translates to CSVATGTHTGELFF.

CDR3 loop: CASSAYRGNKDTQYF. CDR3 nucleotides: TGCGCCAGCAGTGCTTACAGGGGGAATAAAGATACGCAGTATTTT. The rearrangement uses TRBV10-1 and TRBJ2-3; 8 bases agree with TRBD1. Germline trimming cut 4 bases from V and 5 bases from J; bases unmatched to any gene: 8. The germline CDR1 and CDR2 sequences are WNHNN and SYGVQD (reference sequence). The CDR3 consists of 15 residues.

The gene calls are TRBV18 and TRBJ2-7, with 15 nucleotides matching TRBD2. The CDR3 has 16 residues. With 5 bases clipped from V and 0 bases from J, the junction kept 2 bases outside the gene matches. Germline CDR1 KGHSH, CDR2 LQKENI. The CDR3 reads CASSGTSGRSSYEQYF. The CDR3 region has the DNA TGTGCCAGCTCAGGGACTAGCGGGAGGAGCTCCTACGAGCAGTACTTC.